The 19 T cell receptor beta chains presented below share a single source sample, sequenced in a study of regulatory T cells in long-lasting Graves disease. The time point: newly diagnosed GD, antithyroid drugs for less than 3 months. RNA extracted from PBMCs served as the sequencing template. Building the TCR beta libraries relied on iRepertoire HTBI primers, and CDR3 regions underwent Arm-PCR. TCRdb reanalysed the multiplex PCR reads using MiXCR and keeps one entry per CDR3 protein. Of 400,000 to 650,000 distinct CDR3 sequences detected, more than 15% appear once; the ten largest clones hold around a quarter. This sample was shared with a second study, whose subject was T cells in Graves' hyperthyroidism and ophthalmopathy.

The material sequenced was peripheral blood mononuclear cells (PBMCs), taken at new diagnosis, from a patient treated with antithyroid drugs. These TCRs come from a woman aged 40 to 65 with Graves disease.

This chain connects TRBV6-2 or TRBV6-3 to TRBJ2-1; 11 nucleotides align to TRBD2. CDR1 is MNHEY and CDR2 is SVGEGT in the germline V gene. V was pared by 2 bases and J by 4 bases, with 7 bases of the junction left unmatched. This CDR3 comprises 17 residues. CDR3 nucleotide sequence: TGTGCCAGCAGTTACGGGTATAGCGGGGGGGGATACAATGAGCAGTTCTTC. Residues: CASSYGYSGGGYNEQFF.

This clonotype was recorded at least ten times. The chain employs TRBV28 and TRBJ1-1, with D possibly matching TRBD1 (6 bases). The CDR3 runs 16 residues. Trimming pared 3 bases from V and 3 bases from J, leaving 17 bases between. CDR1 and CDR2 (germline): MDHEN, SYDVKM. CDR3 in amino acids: CASSFRLTGVDTEAFF. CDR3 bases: TGTGCCAGCAGTTTTCGCCTGACAGGAGTCGACACTGAAGCTTTCTTT. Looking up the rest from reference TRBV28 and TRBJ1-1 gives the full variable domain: DVKVTQSSRYLVKRTGEKVFLECVQDMDHENMFWYRQDPGLGLRLIYFSYDVKMKEKGDIPEGYSVSREKKERFSLILESASTNQTSMYLCASSFRLTGVDTEAFFGQGTRLTVV.

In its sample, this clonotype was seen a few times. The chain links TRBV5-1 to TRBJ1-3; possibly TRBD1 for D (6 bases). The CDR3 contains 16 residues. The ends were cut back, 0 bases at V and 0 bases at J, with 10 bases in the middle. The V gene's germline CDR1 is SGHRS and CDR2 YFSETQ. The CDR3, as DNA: TGCGCCAGCAGCTTGGCGGGACACCTCTCTGGAAACACCATATATTTT. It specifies CASSLAGHLSGNTIYF.

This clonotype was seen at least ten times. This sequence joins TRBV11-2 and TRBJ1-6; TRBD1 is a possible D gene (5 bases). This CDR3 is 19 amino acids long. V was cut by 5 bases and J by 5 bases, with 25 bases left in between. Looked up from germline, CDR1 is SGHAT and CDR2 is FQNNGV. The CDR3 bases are TGTGCCAGCAGCCGACCAGAGGGGCAAGGAGGGACCAATAATTCACCCCTCCACTTT. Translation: CASSRPEGQGGTNNSPLHF.

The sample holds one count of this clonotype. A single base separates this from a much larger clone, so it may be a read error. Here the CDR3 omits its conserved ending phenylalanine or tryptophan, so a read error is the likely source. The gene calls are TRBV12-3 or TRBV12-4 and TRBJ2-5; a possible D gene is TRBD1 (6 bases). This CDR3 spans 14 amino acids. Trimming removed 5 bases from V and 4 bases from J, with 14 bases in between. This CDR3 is CASSPTGSRETQYS. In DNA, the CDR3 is TGTGCCAGCAGTCCTACAGGGTCGCGAGAGACCCAGTACTCC.

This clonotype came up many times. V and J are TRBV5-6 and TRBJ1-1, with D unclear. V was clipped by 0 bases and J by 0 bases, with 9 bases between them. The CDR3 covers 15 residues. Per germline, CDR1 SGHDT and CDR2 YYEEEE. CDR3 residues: CASSLAGVVNTEAFF. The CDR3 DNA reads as TGTGCCAGCAGCTTGGCCGGGGTTGTGAACACTGAAGCTTTCTTT.

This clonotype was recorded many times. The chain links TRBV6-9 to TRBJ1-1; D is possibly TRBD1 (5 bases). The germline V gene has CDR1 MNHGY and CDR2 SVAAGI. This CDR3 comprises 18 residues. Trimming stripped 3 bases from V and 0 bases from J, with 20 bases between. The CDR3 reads CASSYSPGARFMNTEAFF. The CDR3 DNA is TGTGCCAGCAGTTACTCACCCGGGGCGCGGTTTATGAACACTGAAGCTTTCTTT.

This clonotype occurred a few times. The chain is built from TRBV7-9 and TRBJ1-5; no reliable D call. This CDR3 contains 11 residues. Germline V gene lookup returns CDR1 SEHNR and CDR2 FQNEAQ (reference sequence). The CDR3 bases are TGTGCAGCGGTAAGAAATCAGCCCCAGCATTTT. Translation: CAAVRNQPQHF. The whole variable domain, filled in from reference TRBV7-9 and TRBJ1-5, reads DTGVSQNPRHKITKRGQNVTFRCDPISEHNRLYWYRQTLGQGPEFLTYFQNEAQLEKSRLLSDRFSAERPKGSFSTLEIQRTEQGDSAMYLCAAVRNQPQHFGDGTRLSIL.

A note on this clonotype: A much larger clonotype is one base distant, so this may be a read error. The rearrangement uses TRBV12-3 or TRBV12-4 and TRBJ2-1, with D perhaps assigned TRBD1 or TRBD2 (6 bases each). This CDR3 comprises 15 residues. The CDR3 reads CASSPGPHGGNEQSF. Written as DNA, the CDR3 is TGTGCCAGCAGTCCGGGACCCCACGGGGGCAATGAGCAGTCCTTC.

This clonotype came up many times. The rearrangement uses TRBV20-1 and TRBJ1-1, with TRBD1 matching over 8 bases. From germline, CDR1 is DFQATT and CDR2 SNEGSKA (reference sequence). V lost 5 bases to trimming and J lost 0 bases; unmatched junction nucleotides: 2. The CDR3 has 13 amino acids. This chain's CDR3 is CSASDRVNTEAFF. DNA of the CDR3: TGCAGTGCTTCGGACAGGGTGAACACTGAAGCTTTCTTT.

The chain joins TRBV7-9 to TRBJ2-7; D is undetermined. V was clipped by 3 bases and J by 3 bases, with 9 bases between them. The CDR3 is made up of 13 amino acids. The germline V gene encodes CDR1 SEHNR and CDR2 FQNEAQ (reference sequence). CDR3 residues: CASSFFSGYEQYF. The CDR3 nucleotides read TGTGCCAGCAGCTTTTTTTCAGGCTACGAGCAGTACTTC.

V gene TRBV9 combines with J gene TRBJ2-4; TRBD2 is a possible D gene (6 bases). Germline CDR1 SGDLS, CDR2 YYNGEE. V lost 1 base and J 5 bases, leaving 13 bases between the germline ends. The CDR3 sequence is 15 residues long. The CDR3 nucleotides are TGTGCCAGCAGCGTATATGCGGGGCGGGAAAACATTCAGTACTTC. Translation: CASSVYAGRENIQYF.

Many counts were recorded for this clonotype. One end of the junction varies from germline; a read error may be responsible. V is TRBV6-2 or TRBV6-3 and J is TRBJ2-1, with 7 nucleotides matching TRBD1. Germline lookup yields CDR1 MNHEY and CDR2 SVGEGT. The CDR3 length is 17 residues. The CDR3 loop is CASSYSNWDRSYNGQFF. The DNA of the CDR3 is TGTGCCAGCAGTTACTCGAACTGGGACAGAAGCTACAATGGGCAGTTCTTC.

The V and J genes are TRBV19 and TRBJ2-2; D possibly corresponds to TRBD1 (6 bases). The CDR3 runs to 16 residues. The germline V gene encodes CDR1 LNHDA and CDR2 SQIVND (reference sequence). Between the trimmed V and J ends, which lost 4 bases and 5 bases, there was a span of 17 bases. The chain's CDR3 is CASSTGVGVGTGELFF. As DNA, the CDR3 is TGTGCCAGTAGTACAGGGGTGGGAGTTGGTACCGGGGAGCTGTTTTTT.

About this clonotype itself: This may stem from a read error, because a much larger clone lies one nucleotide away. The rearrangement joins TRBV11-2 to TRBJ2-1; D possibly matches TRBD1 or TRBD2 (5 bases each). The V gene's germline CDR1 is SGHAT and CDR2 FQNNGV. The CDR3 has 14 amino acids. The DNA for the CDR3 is TGTACCAGCAGCCCCTGGGACGGCTACAATGAGCAGTTCTTC. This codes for CTSSPWDGYNEQFF.

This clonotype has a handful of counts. The CDR3 coding sequence is TGTGCCAGCAGCTGGGGCGGGAGCTCCTACGAGCAGTACTTC. Its protein is CASSWGGSSYEQYF. The chain combines TRBV5-4 with TRBJ2-7; 7 bases line up with TRBD2. Germline values: CDR1 SGHNT, CDR2 YYREEE (reference sequence). There are 14 residues in the CDR3. V trimming: 3 bases; J trimming: 0 bases; junction bases outside the gene matches: 3.

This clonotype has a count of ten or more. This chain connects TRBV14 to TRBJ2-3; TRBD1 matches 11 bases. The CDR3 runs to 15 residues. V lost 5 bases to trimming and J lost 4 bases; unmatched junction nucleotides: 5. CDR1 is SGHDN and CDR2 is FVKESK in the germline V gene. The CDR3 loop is CASSVGQGASDTQYF. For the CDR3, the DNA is TGTGCCAGCAGCGTTGGACAGGGGGCTTCAGATACGCAGTATTTT.

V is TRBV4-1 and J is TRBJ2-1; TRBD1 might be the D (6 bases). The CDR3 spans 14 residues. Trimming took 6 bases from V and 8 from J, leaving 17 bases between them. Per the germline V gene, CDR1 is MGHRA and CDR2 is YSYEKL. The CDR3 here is CASRYQGHSDEQFF. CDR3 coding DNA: TGCGCCAGCAGGTATCAGGGGCATAGCGATGAGCAGTTCTTC.

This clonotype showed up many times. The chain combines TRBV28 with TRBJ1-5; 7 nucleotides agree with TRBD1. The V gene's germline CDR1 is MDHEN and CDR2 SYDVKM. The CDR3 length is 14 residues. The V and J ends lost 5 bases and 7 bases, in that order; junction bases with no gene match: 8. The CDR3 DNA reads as TGTGCCAGCAGTCCCCCGGACAGGAGGCAGCCCCAGCATTTT. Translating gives CASSPPDRRQPQHF.